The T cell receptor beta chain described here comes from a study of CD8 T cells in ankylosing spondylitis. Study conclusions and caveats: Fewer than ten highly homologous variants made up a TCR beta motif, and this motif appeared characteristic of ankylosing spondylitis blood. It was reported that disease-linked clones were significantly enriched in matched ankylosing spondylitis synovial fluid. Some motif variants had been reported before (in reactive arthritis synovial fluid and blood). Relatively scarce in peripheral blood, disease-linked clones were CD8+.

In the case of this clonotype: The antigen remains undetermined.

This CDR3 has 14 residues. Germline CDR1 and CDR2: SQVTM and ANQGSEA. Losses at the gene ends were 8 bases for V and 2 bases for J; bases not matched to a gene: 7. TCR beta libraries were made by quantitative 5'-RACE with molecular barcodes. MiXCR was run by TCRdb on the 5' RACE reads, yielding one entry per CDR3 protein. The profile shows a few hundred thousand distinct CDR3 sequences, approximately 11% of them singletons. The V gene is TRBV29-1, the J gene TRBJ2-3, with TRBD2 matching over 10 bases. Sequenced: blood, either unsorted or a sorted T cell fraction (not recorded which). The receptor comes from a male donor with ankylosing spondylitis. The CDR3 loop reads CSYLGTSATDTQYF. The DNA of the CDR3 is TGCAGCTATTTAGGGACTAGCGCCACAGATACGCAGTATTTT.